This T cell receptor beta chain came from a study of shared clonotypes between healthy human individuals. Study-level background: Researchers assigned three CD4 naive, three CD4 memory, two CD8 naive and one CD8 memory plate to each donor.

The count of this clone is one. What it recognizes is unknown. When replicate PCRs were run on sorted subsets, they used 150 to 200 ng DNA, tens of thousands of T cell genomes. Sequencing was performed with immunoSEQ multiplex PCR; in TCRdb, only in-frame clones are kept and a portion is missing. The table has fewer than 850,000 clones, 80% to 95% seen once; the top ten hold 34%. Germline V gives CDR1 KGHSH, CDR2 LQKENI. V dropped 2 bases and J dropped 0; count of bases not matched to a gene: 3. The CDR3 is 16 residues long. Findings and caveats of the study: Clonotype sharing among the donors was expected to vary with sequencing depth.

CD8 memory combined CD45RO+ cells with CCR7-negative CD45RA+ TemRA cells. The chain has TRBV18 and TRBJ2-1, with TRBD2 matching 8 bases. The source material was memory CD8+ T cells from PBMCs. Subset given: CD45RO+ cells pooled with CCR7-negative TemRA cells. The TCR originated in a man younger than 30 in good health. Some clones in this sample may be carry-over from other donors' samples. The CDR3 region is CASSPSSGSSYNEQFF. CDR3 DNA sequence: TGTGCCAGCTCACCATCCAGCGGGAGCTCCTACAATGAGCAGTTCTTC.